One and the same sample provided the 9 T cell receptor beta chains below, sequenced in a study of T cells in Graves' hyperthyroidism and ophthalmopathy. Researchers amplified the TCR beta CDR3 regions from RNA transcripts. Carried out on the TCR CDR3, a first-round RT-PCR used the HTBI primer set. Via MiXCR, TCRdb re-called the multiplex PCR reads, giving one row per CDR3 protein. The data hold 560,000 or so distinct CDR3 sequences, with under 60% observed a single time. The sample comprised peripheral blood or thyroid tissue (not recorded which). The source of these receptors is a woman aged 18-29 years with Graves' hyperthyroidism.

This clonotype was seen a few times. The chain has TRBV6-6 and TRBJ1-4, with D perhaps TRBD1 (6 bases). CDR1 MNHNY and CDR2 SVGAGI come from the germline V gene (reference sequence). The V and J ends lost 10 bases and 4 bases respectively, with 10 bases between them. CDR3 length equals 12 residues. CDR3 protein: CATDSNNEKLFF. CDR3 nucleotides: TGTGCCACGGACAGCAATAATGAAAAACTGTTTTTT.

As concerns this clonotype: Germline and junction disagree at one end, which may indicate a read error. The chain couples TRBV30 to TRBJ2-5; weak D call: TRBD1 (5 bases). Germline V gene sequence: CDR1 GTSNPN, CDR2 SVGIG (reference sequence). The CDR3 loop spans 13 amino acids. The CDR3 is CAWSSDSQETQYF. CDR3 nucleotides: TGTGCCTGGAGTTCCGACAGCCAAGAGACGCAGTACTTC.

The V call is TRBV6-1, the J call TRBJ1-1; a weak D match, TRBD1 (5 bases). The V and J ends lost 2 bases and 4 bases respectively, with 11 bases between them. This CDR3 comprises 14 residues. The germline V gene encodes CDR1 MNHNS and CDR2 SASEGT. CDR3 region: CASSEREGSTEAFF. CDR3 nucleotide sequence: TGTGCCAGCAGTGAAAGGGAGGGGAGCACTGAAGCTTTCTTT.

The sample holds a few counts of this clonotype. The CDR3 region has the DNA TGTGCCAGCAGCGTAGGCCAGCGGAGGGGCTACACCTTC. Protein product: CASSVGQRRGYTF. The genes are TRBV9 and TRBJ1-2; D is undetermined. The V end lost 0 bases, the J end lost 8 bases, and 11 bases lay between the germline ends. CDR1 is SGDLS and CDR2 is YYNGEE in the germline V gene. This CDR3 has 13 residues.

This chain uses TRBV12-5 with TRBJ1-2; 7 bases match TRBD1. From germline, CDR1 is LGHNT and CDR2 FRNRAP. Trimming cost V 5 bases and J 8 bases; bases outside gene matches: 8. This CDR3 has 13 amino acids. The CDR3 loop reads CASGGDRDGGYTF. The CDR3 region has the DNA TGTGCTAGTGGTGGCGACAGGGACGGCGGCTACACCTTC.

A note on this clonotype: This is likely a read error, given that the CDR3 carries no conserved phenylalanine or tryptophan at its end. The DNA is omitted, as the CDR3 cannot be located on it reliably, and the CDR3 follows TCRdb's listing. The CDR3 spells CASSSLGLVHL. The chain carries TRBV7-9 and TRBJ2-3; TRBD2 reflects the table's D call only, with no check against the DNA. The CDR3 spans 11 amino acids, including both terminal residues. Germline V gives CDR1 SEHNR, CDR2 FQNEAQ (reference sequence).

To note about this clonotype: An end of the junction does not agree with germline; a read error may underlie this. V usage is TRBV5-4 and J usage is TRBJ1-1; the match to TRBD1 covers 8 bases. The CDR3 has 14 residues. Germline V gives CDR1 SGHNT, CDR2 YYREEE (reference sequence). CDR3 sequence (DNA): TGCACCAGCAGCTATGGACAGGGAGGCACTGAAGCTTTCTTT. This encodes CTSSYGQGGTEAFF.

Ten or more counts support this clonotype. The J gene is TRBJ2-6, the V gene TRBV10-3, with D tentatively TRBD1 or TRBD2 (6 bases each). Germline-derived CDR1 and CDR2 are ENHRY and SYGVKD. V was shortened by 9 bases and J by 3 bases, with 15 bases between the two germline ends. The CDR3 has 15 amino acids. The CDR3 here is CAISTQGGGANVLTF. For the CDR3, the DNA is TGTGCCATTAGTACACAGGGAGGTGGGGCCAACGTCCTGACTTTC.

In regard to this clonotype: The germline gene is not matched at one end of the junction; a read error may be the cause. This chain joins TRBV7-9 and TRBJ1-4; D call uncertain. The CDR3 is made up of 16 amino acids. Germline-derived CDR1 and CDR2 are SEHNR and FQNEAQ (reference sequence). CDR3 bases: TGCGCCAGCAGCCAAGATTTGACGGCAACTAATGAAAAACTGTTTTTT. Its translation is CASSQDLTATNEKLFF.